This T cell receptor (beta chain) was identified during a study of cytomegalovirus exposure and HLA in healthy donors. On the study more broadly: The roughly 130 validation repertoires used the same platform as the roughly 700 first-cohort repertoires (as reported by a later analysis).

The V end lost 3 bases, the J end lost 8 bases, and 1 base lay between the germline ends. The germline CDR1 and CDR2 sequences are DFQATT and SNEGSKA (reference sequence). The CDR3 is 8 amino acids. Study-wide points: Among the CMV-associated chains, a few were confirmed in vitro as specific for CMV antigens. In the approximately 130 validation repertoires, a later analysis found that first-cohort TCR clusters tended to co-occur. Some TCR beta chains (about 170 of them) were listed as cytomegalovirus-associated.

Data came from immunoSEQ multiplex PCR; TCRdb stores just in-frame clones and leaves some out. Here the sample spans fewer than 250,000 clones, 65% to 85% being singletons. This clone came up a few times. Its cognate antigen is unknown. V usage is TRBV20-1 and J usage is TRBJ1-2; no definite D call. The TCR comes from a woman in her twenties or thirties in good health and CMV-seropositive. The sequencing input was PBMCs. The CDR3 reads CSASGYTF. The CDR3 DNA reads TGCAGTGCTAGCGGCTACACCTTC.